The 11 T cell receptor beta chains presented below share a single source sample, sequenced in a study of T cell responses to AZD1222 COVID-19 vaccine. Data came from immunoSEQ multiplex PCR; TCRdb stores just in-frame clones and leaves some out. The sample has some 89,000 clones; more than 90% are singletons. The sample consisted of peripheral blood, taken on day 0 of AZD1222 vaccination. The receptor source for this set is an adult in good health.

The V gene is TRBV5-1, the J gene TRBJ1-4; D call uncertain. V gave up 0 bases and J gave up 8 bases, with 14 bases separating them. The CDR3 has 15 amino acids. Germline CDR1 and CDR2: SGHRS and YFSETQ. CDR3 nucleotide sequence: TGCGCCAGCAGCTTGGGCCAGGCCTCGCGGGAAAAACTGTTTTTT. Translation gives CASSLGQASREKLFF. Using reference TRBV5-1 and TRBJ1-4 for the parts outside the CDR3, the full variable domain is KAGVTQTPRYLIKTRGQQVTLSCSPISGHRSVSWYQQTPGQGLQFLFEYFSETQRNKGNFPGRFSGRQFSNSRSEMNVSTLELGDSALYLCASSLGQASREKLFFGSGTQLSVL.

This clone appeared a single time. The chain is built from TRBV28 and TRBJ2-2; D may be TRBD2 (6 bases). CDR3 length equals 16 residues. Germline CDR1 reads MDHEN; CDR2 reads SYDVKM. V gave up 2 bases and J gave up 7 bases, with 17 bases separating them. The CDR3 loop is CASSLGGASIVGELFF. CDR3 sequence (DNA): TGTGCCAGCAGTTTAGGAGGGGCAAGTATTGTCGGGGAGCTGTTTTTT.

V gene TRBV7-9 combines with J gene TRBJ2-7, with D unresolved. The germline V and J ends were trimmed by 5 bases and 7 bases, with 18 bases remaining between them. Germline CDR1 SEHNR, CDR2 FQNEAQ (reference sequence). The CDR3 is 14 residues long. The CDR3 coding sequence is TGTGCCAGCAGCCAACAACGGACGGGTGCTGAGCAGTACTTC. It encodes CASSQQRTGAEQYF.

V gene TRBV19 combines with J gene TRBJ1-2, with unresolved D. V was trimmed by 2 bases and J by 4 bases, leaving 17 bases between them. Germline V gives CDR1 LNHDA, CDR2 SQIVND (reference sequence). There are 16 residues in the CDR3. The CDR3 here is CASSILPANVPYGYTF. In DNA, the CDR3 is TGTGCCAGTAGTATACTCCCGGCTAACGTCCCCTATGGCTACACCTTC.

V and J are TRBV7-3 and TRBJ2-5; 10 nucleotides line up with TRBD1. CDR1 and CDR2 (germline): SGHTA, FQGTGA. The CDR3 spans 15 residues. Trimming took 5 bases from V and 4 from J; bases not matched to a gene: 7. The CDR3 DNA reads as TGTGCCAGCAGCCGCTACGGGGACAGGGGAGAGACCCAGTACTTC. Translation gives CASSRYGDRGETQYF.

Only one count was recorded for this clone. The chain has TRBV28 and TRBJ1-5; no reliable D call. The V gene's germline CDR1 is MDHEN and CDR2 SYDVKM. CDR3 length: 15 residues. V was trimmed by 6 bases and J by 2 bases, leaving 14 bases between them. The CDR3 DNA reads TGTGCCAGCAGCCCCAGTGAGGGCGGCAATCAGCCCCAGCATTTT. Protein product: CASSPSEGGNQPQHF.

The chain employs TRBV14 and TRBJ2-1; 14 bases are a match to TRBD2. The trim removed 5 bases at V and 4 bases at J, leaving 7 bases unmatched. The length of the CDR3 is 17 residues. Germline V lookup: CDR1 SGHDN, CDR2 FVKESK. CDR3 in DNA: TGTGCCAGCAGCAGACTAGCGGGAGGGCCGGGTTACAATGAGCAGTTCTTC. This gives the protein CASSRLAGGPGYNEQFF. Full variable domain (outside the CDR3, taken from reference TRBV14 and TRBJ2-1): EAGVTQFPSHSVIEKGQTVTLRCDPISGHDNLYWYRRVMGKEIKFLLHFVKESKQDESGMPNNRFLAERTGGTYSTLKVQPAELEDSGVYFCASSRLAGGPGYNEQFFGPGTRLTVL.

The gene calls are TRBV19 and TRBJ1-5; TRBD1 is a possible D gene (5 bases). CDR1 LNHDA and CDR2 SQIVND come from the germline V gene (reference sequence). This CDR3 has 14 amino acids. V was pared by 7 bases and J by 2 bases, with 12 bases between. CDR3 residues: CASTLQGGNQPQHF. CDR3 sequence (DNA): TGTGCCAGTACCCTGCAGGGAGGCAATCAGCCCCAGCATTTT.

The CDR3 spells CASFLGEAHGEQFF. Written as DNA, the CDR3 is TGCGCCAGCTTCTTGGGAGAGGCCCACGGTGAGCAGTTCTTC. V usage is TRBV5-1 and J usage is TRBJ2-1, with TRBD2 as a possible D gene (5 bases). The V and J ends lost 7 bases and 9 bases respectively, with 20 bases between them. The CDR3 runs to 14 residues. Germline V gene data show CDR1 as SGHRS and CDR2 as YFSETQ.

V usage is TRBV7-2 and J usage is TRBJ1-5; 8 bases map to TRBD1. The CDR3 spans 15 residues. Germline V CDR1 and CDR2: SGHTA, FQGNSA. V lost 5 bases and J lost 2; bases outside the gene matches: 5. The DNA for the CDR3 is TGTGCCAGCAGCCCCGACAGGGGCCGCAATCAGCCCCAGCATTTT. Translated: CASSPDRGRNQPQHF.

The rearrangement uses TRBV15 and TRBJ2-3; possibly TRBD2 for D (6 bases). The CDR3 is 15 residues long. The ends were cut back, 4 bases at V and 3 bases at J, with 14 bases in the middle. The germline V gene has CDR1 LNHNV and CDR2 YYDKDF (reference sequence). CDR3 in amino acids: CATSTAGGETDTQYF. DNA for the CDR3: TGTGCCACCAGCACAGCGGGCGGGGAGACAGATACGCAGTATTTT.